The 19 T cell receptor beta chains presented below share a single source sample, sequenced in a study of T cell changes during pregnancy in multiple sclerosis. Sequencing used immunoSEQ multiplex PCR; TCRdb keeps in-frame clones, though not all of them. Here the sample spans approximately 110,000 clones, approximately 89% being singletons. Sequencing was performed on peripheral blood, taken after pregnancy. These receptor sequences come from a female donor with multiple sclerosis, enrolled in a pregnancy study.

V gene TRBV28 combines with J gene TRBJ1-2, with TRBD1 identical over 7 bases. With V trimmed by 3 bases and J by 5 bases, 9 bases remained unmatched. CDR1 and CDR2 from the germline V gene are MDHEN and SYDVKM. This CDR3 contains 15 residues. The CDR3 DNA reads TGTGCCAGCAGTTTCTCTGACAGGGTTGCTTATGGCTACACCTTC. Protein sequence: CASSFSDRVAYGYTF.

In DNA, the CDR3 is TGTGCCAGCTCACGGACTAGCGGGGGGGTGAACACAGATACGCAGTATTTT. As protein: CASSRTSGGVNTDTQYF. This chain connects TRBV18 to TRBJ2-3; 15 positions match TRBD2. The J segment lost 2 bases and the V segment lost 4 bases, leaving 4 bases of the junction unmatched. Germline loops: CDR1 KGHSH, CDR2 LQKENI. The CDR3 length is 17 residues.

V and J are TRBV6-5 and TRBJ1-6; a possible D gene is TRBD1 (5 bases). Trimming shortened V by 0 bases and J by 4 bases, and 7 bases separated the two germline ends. The CDR3 totals 15 residues. CDR1 is MNHEY and CDR2 is SVGAGI in the germline V gene. CDR3 region: CASSYSGGYNSPLHF. The CDR3, as DNA: TGTGCCAGCAGTTACTCGGGGGGATATAATTCACCCCTCCACTTT.

This sequence joins TRBV18 and TRBJ2-7; D call uncertain. The CDR3 has 14 residues. The germline V gene has CDR1 KGHSH and CDR2 LQKENI. Trimming removed 3 bases at V and 3 bases at J, with 12 bases between. The CDR3 nucleotides read TGTGCCAGCTCACCCGGGTCCGGGTTCTACGAGCAGTACTTC. This translates into CASSPGSGFYEQYF.

This rearrangement joins TRBV7-2 to TRBJ1-1, with a weak D call TRBD1 (6 bases). CDR1 and CDR2 (germline): SGHTA, FQGNSA. The CDR3 sequence is 16 residues long. Trimming left V 1 base short and J 3 bases short, with 15 bases between. The CDR3 DNA sequence: TGTGCCAGCAGCTTAGTCGGGGGGCCCATGGACACTGAAGCTTTCTTT. Protein sequence: CASSLVGGPMDTEAFF.

This clone occurred once. V is TRBV11-2 and J is TRBJ2-7, with D tentatively TRBD1 (5 bases). V was pared by 2 bases and J by 2 bases, with 16 bases between. The CDR3 is 16 amino acids. From germline, CDR1 is SGHAT and CDR2 FQNNGV. The CDR3 protein is CASSLITQGAPYEQYF. The CDR3 bases are TGTGCCAGCAGCTTAATAACCCAGGGCGCTCCCTACGAGCAGTACTTC.

This clone was detected only once. The chain couples TRBV6-6 to TRBJ1-1; D is perhaps TRBD1 (5 bases). The CDR3 covers 14 residues. In germline, CDR1 is MNHNY, CDR2 SVGAGI (reference sequence). Trimming left V 3 bases short and J 1 base short, with 9 bases between. CDR3 in DNA: TGTGCCAGCAGTTATTCCCAGGGGAACACTGAAGCTTTCTTT. Translating gives CASSYSQGNTEAFF.

The chain uses TRBV5-4 and TRBJ1-1; possible D gene TRBD1, 5 bases. The CDR3 totals 15 residues. Germline V gene sequence: CDR1 SGHNT, CDR2 YYREEE (reference sequence). V gave up 4 bases and J gave up 3 bases, with 16 bases separating them. Written as DNA, the CDR3 is TGTGCCAGCAGCGCGGGGTGGAGGGGAGACACTGAAGCTTTCTTT. This codes for CASSAGWRGDTEAFF. The whole variable domain, remainder taken from reference TRBV5-4 and TRBJ1-1, is ETGVTQSPTHLIKTRGQQVTLRCSSQSGHNTVSWYQQALGQGPQFIFQYYREEENGRGNFPPRFSGLQFPNYSSELNVNALELDDSALYLCASSAGWRGDTEAFFGQGTRLTVV.

In the case of this clone: One junction end does not reproduce the germline sequence, and a read error may be involved. The chain joins TRBV7-7 to TRBJ2-2; a possible D gene is TRBD2 (5 bases). CDR1 SSHAT and CDR2 FNYEAQ come from the germline V gene (reference sequence). This CDR3 is 16 amino acids long. The CDR3 sequence is CASSLAAVANTGELFF. The CDR3 DNA is TGTGCTAGCAGCTTAGCAGCGGTCGCGAACACCGGGGAGCTGTTTTTT.

In this sample, this clone turned up once. The chain recombines TRBV11-2 with TRBJ1-6, with a weak D call TRBD1 (6 bases). Germline assignment: CDR1 SGHAT and CDR2 FQNNGV. This CDR3 comprises 15 residues. The V and J ends lost 3 bases and 9 bases respectively, with 15 bases between them. CDR3 bases: TGTGCCAGCAGCTTGGGGGCGGGGGCAGGTTCACCCCTCCACTTT. It translates to CASSLGAGAGSPLHF.

The chain couples TRBV9 to TRBJ1-5; the D gene is possibly TRBD1 (5 bases). V was clipped by 3 bases and J by 0 bases, with 10 bases between them. Germline V CDR1 and CDR2: SGDLS, YYNGEE. This CDR3 has 15 amino acids. CDR3 protein: CASSEDSYSNQPQHF. In DNA form, the CDR3 reads TGTGCCAGCAGCGAAGACAGCTATAGCAATCAGCCCCAGCATTTT.

The V gene is TRBV6-5, the J gene TRBJ1-1; the D gene is possibly TRBD1 (5 bases). V lost 4 bases and J 4 bases, leaving 13 bases between the germline ends. The germline gives CDR1 MNHEY, CDR2 SVGAGI. The CDR3 totals 14 residues. CDR3 bases: TGTGCCAGCAGTTGGACTCCGGGGGGCACTGAAGCTTTCTTT. It codes for CASSWTPGGTEAFF.

The V call is TRBV7-8, the J call TRBJ2-3; the D gene is possibly TRBD1 (6 bases). Germline lookup yields CDR1 SGHVS and CDR2 FQNEAQ. The CDR3 has 15 residues. Between the trimmed V and J ends, which lost 4 bases and 4 bases, there was a span of 15 bases. CDR3 nucleotides: TGTGCCAGCAGCTCCGGACAGCGCATGCCAGATACGCAGTATTTT. It is translated as CASSSGQRMPDTQYF.

The gene calls are TRBV5-1 and TRBJ2-5, with 10 bases identical to TRBD1. Germline values: CDR1 SGHRS, CDR2 YFSETQ. J was trimmed by 4 bases and V by 0 bases; bases with no gene match: 3. This CDR3 is built from 15 residues. The CDR3, as DNA: TGCGCCAGCAGCTTGGATGGGACAGGGGTAGAGACCCAGTACTTC. It specifies CASSLDGTGVETQYF.

In its sample, this clone was seen once. CDR3 in DNA: TGTGCCAGCAGCAAAAGGACAGACCAAGAGACCCAGTACTTC. Translating it yields CASSKRTDQETQYF. The gene calls are TRBV9 and TRBJ2-5, with D possibly matching TRBD1 (6 bases). Germline assignment: CDR1 SGDLS and CDR2 YYNGEE. Trimming stripped 4 bases from V and 0 bases from J, with 10 bases between. This CDR3 contains 14 residues.

The gene calls are TRBV6-1 and TRBJ2-3, with TRBD2 matching 15 bases. Germline V gives CDR1 MNHNS, CDR2 SASEGT. V trimming: 4 bases; J trimming: 4 bases; junction bases outside the gene matches: 0. This CDR3 has 15 residues. DNA for the CDR3: TGTGCCAGCAGTGGGACTAGCGGGGGGGCAGATACGCAGTATTTT. Amino acids: CASSGTSGGADTQYF.

V gene TRBV2 combines with J gene TRBJ2-7, with TRBD1 as a possible D gene (6 bases). Germline V lookup: CDR1 SNHLY, CDR2 FYNNEI. The CDR3 covers 13 residues. V was cut by 4 bases and J by 2 bases, with 9 bases left in between. This CDR3 is CASSVGTPYEQYF. Here the CDR3 DNA reads TGTGCCAGCAGTGTCGGGACACCCTACGAGCAGTACTTC.

The gene calls are TRBV27 and TRBJ2-3; TRBD1 matches 10 bases. The CDR3 runs to 14 residues. With V trimmed by 6 bases and J by 3 bases, 3 bases remained unmatched. Germline CDR1 reads MNHEY; CDR2 reads SMNVEV (reference sequence). The CDR3 spells CASRGQGSTDTQYF. CDR3 bases: TGTGCCAGCAGGGGACAGGGGAGTACAGATACGCAGTATTTT.

The chain uses TRBV6-5 and TRBJ1-5; no firm D call. The V and J ends lost 8 bases and 6 bases respectively, with 20 bases between them. CDR1 and CDR2 (germline): MNHEY, SVGAGI. This CDR3 has 15 amino acids. The CDR3 DNA follows: TGTGCCAGCGCAATCAGGTTCGGTACGAGTCAGCCCCAGCATTTT. Translation: CASAIRFGTSQPQHF.